The 21 T cell receptor beta chains below all came from one sample that was sequenced in a study of OX40 agonist ivuxolimab in advanced cancers. Preparation of the library involved the immunoSEQ multiplex PCR assay. This is the immuneACCESS table as TCRdb keeps it, with only in-frame sequences that have V and J called. A part of the clones is gone; compared with another copy, unresolved V genes explain less than half, and the rest is unexplained. In this sample the table shows 32,000 or so clones, roughly 79% of which occur a single time. 20% of the sample lies in the top ten. This sample comprised CD4+ or CD8+ T cells sorted from blood, obtained in a trial of the OX40 agonist ivuxolimab. These receptors were collected from an adult with an advanced solid tumor such as melanoma, head and neck, liver or kidney cancer.

The V gene is TRBV6-1, the J gene TRBJ2-1, with 9 nucleotides matching TRBD1. Looked up from germline, CDR1 is MNHNS and CDR2 is SASEGT. The CDR3 spans 14 residues. With 7 bases clipped from V and 4 bases from J, the junction kept 5 bases outside the gene matches. Here the CDR3 DNA reads TGTGCCAGCACGAGACAGGGGGGGTACAATGAGCAGTTCTTC. Translation gives CASTRQGGYNEQFF.

The chain carries TRBV11-2 and TRBJ2-7; no clear D gene. The CDR3 is 13 residues long. V lost 0 bases and J 4 bases, leaving 7 bases between the germline ends. CDR1 is SGHAT and CDR2 is FQNNGV in the germline V gene. The CDR3 spells CASSLDPRYEQYF. The CDR3 nucleotides are TGTGCCAGCAGCTTAGATCCCCGGTACGAGCAGTACTTC.

This clone turned up a few times. CDR3 loop: CASSLSRFEQFF. In DNA, the CDR3 is TGTGCCAGCAGCTTATCTCGCTTCGAGCAGTTCTTC. This chain uses TRBV7-2 with TRBJ2-1; D is ambiguous. CDR1 and CDR2 (germline): SGHTA, FQGNSA. The length of the CDR3 is 12 residues. The germline V and J ends were trimmed by 2 bases and 10 bases, with 9 bases remaining between them.

The chain uses TRBV6-5 and TRBJ1-2; 9 positions agree with TRBD1. Germline CDR1 is MNHEY and CDR2 is SVGAGI. V shed 0 bases, J shed 5 bases, and the junction held 7 bases outside the gene matches. The CDR3 totals 16 residues. DNA of the CDR3: TGTGCCAGCAGTTACTCCGGGACAGGGAATTGGTATGGCTACACCTTC. Translating gives CASSYSGTGNWYGYTF.

The chain couples TRBV16 to TRBJ2-7; D unresolved. V dropped 4 bases and J dropped 3 bases, with 4 bases sitting between them. Germline CDR1 reads KGHSY; CDR2 reads FQNENV. This CDR3 is 11 amino acids long. CDR3 sequence reads: CASSPYYEQYF. The CDR3 DNA follows: TGTGCCAGCAGCCCGTACTACGAGCAGTACTTC.

The gene calls are TRBV7-2 and TRBJ2-1; the D call may be TRBD1 or TRBD2 (5 bases each). CDR1 SGHTA and CDR2 FQGNSA come from the germline V gene. CDR3 length: 13 amino acids. The ends were cut back, 5 bases at V and 15 bases at J, with 20 bases in the middle. In nucleotides, the CDR3 is TGTGCCAGCAGCCCTTTCCGGGACCCCCGGCGGTTCTTC. This translates into CASSPFRDPRRFF.

The rearrangement joins TRBV5-1 to TRBJ2-7, with 8 nucleotides matching TRBD1. Germline V gene data show CDR1 as SGHRS and CDR2 as YFSETQ. CDR3 size: 13 residues. The V gene end was trimmed by 7 bases and the J gene end by 4 bases; junction bases not matched to a gene: 7. In DNA, the CDR3 is TGCGCCAGCCGCGGACAGGGTCTTTACGAGCAGTACTTC. Encoded protein: CASRGQGLYEQYF.

The chain combines TRBV7-9 with TRBJ1-2, with D possibly TRBD1 on 5 matching bases. From germline, CDR1 is SEHNR and CDR2 FQNEAQ (reference sequence). The V end lost 8 bases, the J end lost 5 bases, and 9 bases lay between the germline ends. This CDR3 spans 11 amino acids. The CDR3 DNA follows: TGTGCCAGCGGGGGGAGGTATGGCTACACCTTC. Amino acid sequence: CASGGRYGYTF. Complete variable domain (other parts from reference TRBV7-9 and TRBJ1-2): DTGVSQNPRHKITKRGQNVTFRCDPISEHNRLYWYRQTLGQGPEFLTYFQNEAQLEKSRLLSDRFSAERPKGSFSTLEIQRTEQGDSAMYLCASGGRYGYTFGSGTRLTVV.

The rearrangement links TRBV5-1 to TRBJ2-1, with TRBD2 identical over 7 bases. The CDR3 covers 15 residues. Germline trimming cut 3 bases from V and 2 bases from J; bases unmatched to any gene: 5. Germline V lookup: CDR1 SGHRS, CDR2 YFSETQ. The CDR3 coding sequence is TGCGCCAGCAGCTCGGCGGGAGAGACCTACAATGAGCAGTTCTTC. Translated, it gives CASSSAGETYNEQFF.

The chain has TRBV5-6 and TRBJ2-2; TRBD1 might be the D (6 bases). Germline CDR1 is SGHDT and CDR2 is YYEEEE. The CDR3 length is 16 residues. V was trimmed by 1 base and J by 0 bases, leaving 10 bases between them. The CDR3 reads CASSLYRTANTGELFF. The DNA for the CDR3 is TGTGCCAGCAGCTTGTACAGGACAGCGAACACCGGGGAGCTGTTTTTT.

J is TRBJ2-2 and V is TRBV4-2; TRBD2 is a possible D gene (6 bases). The V and J ends lost 3 bases and 4 bases respectively, with 18 bases between them. Germline lookup yields CDR1 LGHNA and CDR2 YNFKEQ. The CDR3 has 17 residues. The CDR3 bases are TGTGCCAGCAGCCAGGACTATCACCCGGAGGGCACCGGGGAGCTGTTTTTT. Translated: CASSQDYHPEGTGELFF.

The genes are TRBV6-6 and TRBJ2-3; a possible D gene is TRBD1 (7 bases). The germline V gene encodes CDR1 MNHNY and CDR2 SVGAGI (reference sequence). The CDR3 covers 14 residues. The V end lost 7 bases, the J end lost 3 bases, and 14 bases lay between the germline ends. The chain's CDR3 is CASKRQGGTDTQYF. DNA for the CDR3: TGTGCCAGCAAAAGGCAGGGGGGTACAGATACGCAGTATTTT.

V usage is TRBV23-1 and J usage is TRBJ2-1, with a possible D match to TRBD2 (5 bases). TRBV23-1 is recorded as an ORF, its role being uncertain. Trimming took off 3 bases at V and 4 bases at J, with 10 bases between the two ends. This CDR3 spans 14 amino acids. The CDR3 reads CASSHRRAYNEQFF. Written as DNA, the CDR3 is TGCGCCAGCAGTCACCGGCGGGCTTACAATGAGCAGTTCTTC.

The chain carries TRBV4-1 and TRBJ2-5; D is unclear. V shed 2 bases and J shed 3 bases, with 10 bases lying between them. In germline, CDR1 is MGHRA, CDR2 YSYEKL. CDR3 length: 14 amino acids. The CDR3 bases are TGCGCCAGCAGCCAAATAGCCCTAAAAGAGACCCAGTACTTC. Amino acids: CASSQIALKETQYF.

This clone has just a few counts. This chain joins TRBV6-1 and TRBJ2-2, with D maybe TRBD1 (6 bases). Germline V gene data show CDR1 as MNHNS and CDR2 as SASEGT. With 2 bases removed from V and 8 bases from J, the gap between germline ends came to 12 bases. This CDR3 is built from 14 residues. The CDR3 reads CASSELLDSGELFF. The DNA for the CDR3 is TGTGCCAGCAGTGAATTACTGGACAGTGGGGAGCTGTTTTTT.

This clone appeared once. This rearrangement joins TRBV10-2 to TRBJ2-2; the D is unclear. The V end was cut by 8 bases, the J end by 0 bases, with 7 bases between. The length of the CDR3 is 13 residues. Germline CDR1 WSHSY, CDR2 SAAADI. CDR3 protein: CASLGTNTGELFF. The CDR3 nucleotides are TGCGCCAGCTTAGGGACGAACACCGGGGAGCTGTTTTTT.

J is TRBJ2-7 and V is TRBV4-3, with TRBD1 identical over 9 bases. Germline loops: CDR1 LGHNA, CDR2 YSLEER. This CDR3 spans 15 amino acids. V was clipped by 2 bases and J by 3 bases; unmatched bases: 5. The CDR3 DNA sequence: TGCGCCAGCAGCCAATATGACAGGGGGTTCTACGAGCAGTACTTC. It encodes CASSQYDRGFYEQYF.

The chain recombines TRBV4-2 with TRBJ2-7; 14 nucleotides align to TRBD2. CDR3 length: 17 amino acids. The V gene end was trimmed by 1 base and the J gene end by 3 bases; junction bases not matched to a gene: 5. CDR1 is LGHNA and CDR2 is YNFKEQ in the germline V gene. CDR3 amino acids: CASSQGLAGGPHYEQYF. The CDR3 DNA is TGTGCCAGCAGCCAAGGACTAGCGGGAGGGCCTCACTACGAGCAGTACTTC.

The rearrangement joins TRBV6-1 to TRBJ1-1; no reliable D call. With 2 bases removed from V and 4 bases from J, the gap between germline ends came to 5 bases. The CDR3 sequence is 12 residues long. Germline CDR1 MNHNS, CDR2 SASEGT. The CDR3, as DNA: TGTGCCAGCAGTGAAAGAATCACTGAAGCTTTCTTT. It specifies CASSERITEAFF.

This rearrangement joins TRBV19 to TRBJ1-6; D not resolved. Germline-derived CDR1 and CDR2 are LNHDA and SQIVND (reference sequence). V lost 5 bases and J 7 bases, leaving 12 bases between the germline ends. The CDR3 runs 14 residues. This CDR3 reads CASSVQAANSPLHF. The CDR3 bases are TGTGCCAGTAGTGTCCAAGCGGCGAATTCACCCCTCCACTTT.

The J gene is TRBJ1-1, the V gene TRBV7-9; D gene ambiguous. Germline CDR1 reads SEHNR; CDR2 reads FQNEAQ (reference sequence). Trimming removed 1 base from V and 1 base from J, with 4 bases in between. This CDR3 spans 13 amino acids. The CDR3 bases are TGTGCCAGCAGCTTAGGATCGAACACTGAAGCTTTCTTT. As protein: CASSLGSNTEAFF.